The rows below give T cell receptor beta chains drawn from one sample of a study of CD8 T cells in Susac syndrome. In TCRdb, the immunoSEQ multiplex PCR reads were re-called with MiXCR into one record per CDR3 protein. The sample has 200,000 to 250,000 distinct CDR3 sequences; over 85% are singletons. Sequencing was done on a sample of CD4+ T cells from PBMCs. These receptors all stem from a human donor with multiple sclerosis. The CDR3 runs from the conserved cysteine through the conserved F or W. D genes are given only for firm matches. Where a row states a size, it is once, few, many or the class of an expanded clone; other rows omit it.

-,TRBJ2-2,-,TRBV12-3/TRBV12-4,CASSLGDLKTGELFF,TGTGCCAGCAGTTTGGGTGATTTGAAAACCGGGGAGCTGTTTTTT
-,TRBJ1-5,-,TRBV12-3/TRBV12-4,CASSRDRGRSQPQHF,TGTGCCAGCAGCCGAGACCGGGGCCGATCCCAGCCCCAGCATTTT
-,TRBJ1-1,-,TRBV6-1,CASRADGEAFF,TGTGCCAGCAGAGCTGATGGGGAAGCTTTCTTT
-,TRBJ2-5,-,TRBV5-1,CASSLRQDGETQYF,TGCGCCAGCAGCTTGCGACAGGACGGGGAGACCCAGTACTTC
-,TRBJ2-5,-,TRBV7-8,CASSLAAGRETQYF,TGTGCCAGCAGCTTAGCGGCAGGCCGAGAGACCCAGTACTTC
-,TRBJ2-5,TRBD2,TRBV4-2,CASSRDGGALVTQYF,TGTGCCAGCAGCCGGGACGGGGGGGCTCTGGTGACCCAGTACTTC
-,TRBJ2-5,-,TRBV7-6,CASSSYRKETQYF,TGTGCCAGCAGCTCCTACAGGAAAGAGACCCAGTACTTC
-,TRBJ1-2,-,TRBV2,CASSDTWFKGVYGYTF,TGTGCCAGCAGTGATACCTGGTTTAAGGGGGTCTATGGCTACACCTTC
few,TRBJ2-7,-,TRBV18,CATQDGGKGEEQYF,TGTGCCACCCAAGACGGCGGTAAGGGGGAAGAGCAGTACTTC
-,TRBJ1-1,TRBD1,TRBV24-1,CATSNTGEDGTEAFF,TGTGCCACCAGTAACACAGGGGAAGATGGAACTGAAGCTTTCTTT
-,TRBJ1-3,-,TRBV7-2,CASSERRNTIYF,TGTGCCAGCAGCGAAAGAAGAAACACCATATATTTT
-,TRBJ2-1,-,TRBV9,CASSTLAGSSYNEQFF,TGTGCCAGCAGCACCTTGGCGGGGAGCTCCTACAATGAGCAGTTCTTC
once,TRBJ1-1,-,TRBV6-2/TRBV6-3,CASSSLSGTGNTEAFF,TGTGCCAGCAGTTCCCTGTCGGGTACTGGGAACACTGAAGCTTTCTTT
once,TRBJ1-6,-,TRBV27,CASSFAWDSPLHF,TGTGCCAGCAGTTTTGCTTGGGATTCACCCCTCCACTTT
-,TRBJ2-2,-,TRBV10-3,CAISDPPGATNTGELFF,TGTGCCATCAGTGACCCGCCGGGGGCGACGAACACCGGGGAGCTGTTTTTT
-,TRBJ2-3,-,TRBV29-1,CSVGGGRDTQYF,TGCAGCGTTGGGGGTGGGAGAGATACGCAGTATTTT
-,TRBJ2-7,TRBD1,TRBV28,CASSTGGEQYF,TGTGCCAGCAGTACAGGGGGTGAGCAGTACTTC
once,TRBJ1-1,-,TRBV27,CASSLLSRTEAFF,TGTGCCAGCAGTTTACTTTCCAGGACTGAAGCTTTCTTT
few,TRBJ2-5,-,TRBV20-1,CSARGSQETQYF,TGCAGTGCTAGGGGCTCCCAAGAGACCCAGTACTTC
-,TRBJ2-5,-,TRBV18,CASSPLRGSSETQYF,TGTGCCAGCTCACCGTTACGGGGCTCGTCGGAGACCCAGTACTTC
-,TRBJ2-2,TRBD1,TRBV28,CASSLLRQGATGELFF,TGTGCCAGCAGTTTATTGAGGCAGGGGGCGACCGGGGAGCTGTTTTTT
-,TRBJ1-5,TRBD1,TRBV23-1,CASSESPYRGQDQPQHF,TGCGCCAGCAGTGAATCCCCTTACAGGGGGCAGGATCAGCCCCAGCATTTT
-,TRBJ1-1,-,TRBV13,CASSQAGQPNTEAFF,TGTGCCAGCAGCCAAGCCGGACAGCCTAACACTGAAGCTTTCTTT
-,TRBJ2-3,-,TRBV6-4,CASSDSIRRTDTQYF,TGTGCCAGCAGTGACTCGATTCGGCGCACAGATACGCAGTATTTT
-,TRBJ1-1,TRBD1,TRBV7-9,CASSFGKGAFTEAFF,TGTGCCAGCAGCTTCGGAAAGGGGGCATTCACTGAAGCTTTCTTT
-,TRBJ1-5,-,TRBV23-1,CASRQYPGRSNQPQHF,TGCGCCAGCAGACAATACCCGGGAAGGAGCAATCAGCCCCAGCATTTT
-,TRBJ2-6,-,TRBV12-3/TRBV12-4,CAAGSSGANVLTF,TGTGCAGCCGGGAGCTCTGGGGCCAACGTCCTGACTTTC
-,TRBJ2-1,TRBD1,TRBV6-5,CASSLRQGPYNEQFF,TGTGCCAGCAGTCTTCGACAGGGCCCTTACAATGAGCAGTTCTTC
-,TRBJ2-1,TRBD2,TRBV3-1,CASSRARTSGSEQFF,TGTGCCAGCTCCCGAGCCCGGACTAGCGGATCCGAGCAGTTCTTC
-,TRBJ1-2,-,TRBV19,CASTSGSFYGYTF,TGTGCCAGTACCAGTGGGAGCTTTTATGGCTACACCTTC
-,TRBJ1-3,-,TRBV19,CAAGGGRTGNTIYF,TGTGCCGCCGGTGGGGGAAGGACCGGAAACACCATATATTTT
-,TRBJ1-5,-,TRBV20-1,CSARGVHSNQPQHF,TGCAGTGCTAGAGGTGTTCATAGCAATCAGCCCCAGCATTTT
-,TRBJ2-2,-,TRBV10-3,CAISVTDQNTGELFF,TGTGCCATCAGTGTCACCGACCAAAACACCGGGGAGCTGTTTTTT
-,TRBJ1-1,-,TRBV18,CALSPPAGAQNTEAFF,TGTGCCCTCTCACCACCGGCGGGTGCTCAGAACACTGAAGCTTTCTTT
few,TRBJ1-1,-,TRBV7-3,CASSLGPLNTEAFF,TGTGCCAGCAGCTTAGGACCCCTGAACACTGAAGCTTTCTTT
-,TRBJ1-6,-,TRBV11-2,CASSSHLPPSPLHF,TGTGCCAGCAGCTCCCACCTGCCTCCTTCACCCCTCCACTTT
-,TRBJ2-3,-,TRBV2,CASSEELGDTQYF,TGTGCCAGCAGTGAAGAGCTGGGTGATACGCAGTATTTT
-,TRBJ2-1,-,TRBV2,CASSNEPRGAQFF,TGTGCCAGCAGTAACGAGCCTCGGGGGGCACAGTTCTTC
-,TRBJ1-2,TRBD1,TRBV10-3,CAIRGETGDYGYTF,TGTGCCATCAGGGGAGAGACAGGGGACTATGGCTACACCTTC
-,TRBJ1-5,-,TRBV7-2,CASTRDPGQPQHF,TGTGCCAGCACCCGGGATCCGGGCCAGCCCCAGCATTTT
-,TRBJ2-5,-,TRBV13,CASSLGRALKTQYF,TGTGCCAGCAGCTTAGGGAGGGCTCTGAAGACCCAGTACTTC
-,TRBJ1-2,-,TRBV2,CASSLRGTNYGYTF,TGTGCCAGCTCCCTAAGAGGGACCAACTATGGCTACACCTTC
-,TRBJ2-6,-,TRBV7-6,CASSLVAGSGANVLTF,TGTGCCAGCAGCTTAGTGGCGGGCTCTGGGGCCAACGTCCTGACTTTC
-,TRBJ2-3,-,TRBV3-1,CASSQTGVSTDTQYF,TGTGCCAGCAGCCAGACCGGGGTTAGCACAGATACGCAGTATTTT
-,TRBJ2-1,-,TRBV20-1,CSADDGHSYNEQFF,TGCAGTGCTGACGACGGCCACTCCTACAATGAGCAGTTCTTC
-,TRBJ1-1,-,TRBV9,CASSVNGYTNTEAFF,TGTGCCAGCAGCGTCAACGGGTACACGAACACTGAAGCTTTCTTT
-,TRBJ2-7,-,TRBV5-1,CASSLAQYGYEQYF,TGCGCCAGCAGCTTGGCCCAGTATGGCTACGAGCAGTACTTC
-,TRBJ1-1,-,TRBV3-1,CASSQVGGRGTEAFF,TGTGCCAGCAGCCAAGTCGGGGGGCGCGGCACTGAAGCTTTCTTT
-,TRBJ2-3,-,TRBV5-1,CASSLAVKVADTQYF,TGCGCCAGCAGCTTGGCCGTCAAAGTAGCAGATACGCAGTATTTT
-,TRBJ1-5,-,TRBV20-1,CSASPRPRQPQHF,TGCAGTGCTAGCCCCCGTCCGAGGCAGCCCCAGCATTTT
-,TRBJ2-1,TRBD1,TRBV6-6,CASSTGQGSYNEQFF,TGTGCCAGCAGTACGGGACAGGGATCCTACAATGAGCAGTTCTTC
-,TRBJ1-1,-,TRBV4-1,CASSRLMGTEAFF,TGCGCCAGCAGCCGTTTAATGGGAACTGAAGCTTTCTTT
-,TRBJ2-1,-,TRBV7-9,CASSLSGAGEGEQFF,TGTGCCAGCAGCTTATCAGGGGCCGGAGAAGGTGAGCAGTTCTTC
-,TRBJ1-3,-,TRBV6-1,CASSPLTGLHSGNTIYF,TGTGCCAGCAGTCCGTTAACAGGCCTCCACTCTGGAAACACCATATATTTT
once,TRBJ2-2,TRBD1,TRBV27,CASARDRRAGELFF,TGTGCCAGCGCCCGGGACAGGAGGGCCGGGGAGCTGTTTTTT
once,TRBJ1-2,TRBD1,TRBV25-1,CASSEIGPGGGQNYGYTF,TGTGCCAGCAGTGAAATCGGGCCCGGAGGGGGCCAGAACTATGGCTACACCTTC
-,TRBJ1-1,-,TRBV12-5,CASGLDAGTGFF,TGTGCTAGTGGTTTGGATGCCGGGACCGGATTCTTT
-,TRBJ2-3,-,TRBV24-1,CATVDPQGKPDTQYF,TGTGCCACCGTTGATCCCCAGGGGAAACCAGATACGCAGTATTTT
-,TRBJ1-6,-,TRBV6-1,CASSEVQNSPLHF,TGTGCCAGCAGTGAAGTCCAAAATTCACCCCTCCACTTT